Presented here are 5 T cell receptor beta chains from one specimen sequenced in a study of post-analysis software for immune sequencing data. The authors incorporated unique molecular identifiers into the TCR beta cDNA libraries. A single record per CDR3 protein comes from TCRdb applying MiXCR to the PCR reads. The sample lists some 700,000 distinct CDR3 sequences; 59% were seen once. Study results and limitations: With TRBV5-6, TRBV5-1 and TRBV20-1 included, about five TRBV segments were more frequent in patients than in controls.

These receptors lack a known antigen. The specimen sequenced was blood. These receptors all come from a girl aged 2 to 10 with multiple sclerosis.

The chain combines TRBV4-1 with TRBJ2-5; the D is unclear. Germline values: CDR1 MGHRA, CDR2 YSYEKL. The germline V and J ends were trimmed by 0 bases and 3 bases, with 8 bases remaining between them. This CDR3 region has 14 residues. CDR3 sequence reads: CASSQEGAEETQYF. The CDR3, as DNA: TGCGCCAGCAGCCAAGAAGGCGCCGAAGAGACCCAGTACTTC.

As DNA, the CDR3 is TGTGCCACCAGGGGACAGGGGGCGTCAGGAGAGACCCAGTACTTC. Protein sequence: CATRGQGASGETQYF. The rearrangement links TRBV24-1 to TRBJ2-5, with TRBD1 matching 12 bases. The germline V gene has CDR1 KGHDR and CDR2 SFDVKD. The CDR3 is 15 residues long. V dropped 7 bases and J dropped 4; count of bases not matched to a gene: 6.

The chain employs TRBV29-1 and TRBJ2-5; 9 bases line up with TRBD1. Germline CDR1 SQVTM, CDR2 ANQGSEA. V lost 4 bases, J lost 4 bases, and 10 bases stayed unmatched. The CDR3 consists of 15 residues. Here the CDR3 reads CSVASEQGAGETQYF. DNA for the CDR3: TGCAGCGTTGCATCGGAACAGGGGGCGGGAGAGACCCAGTACTTC.

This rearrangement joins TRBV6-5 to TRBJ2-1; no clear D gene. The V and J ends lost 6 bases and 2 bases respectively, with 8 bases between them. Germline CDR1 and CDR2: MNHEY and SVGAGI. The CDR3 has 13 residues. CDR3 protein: CASSPSPYNEQFF. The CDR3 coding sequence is TGTGCCAGCAGCCCGTCTCCCTACAATGAGCAGTTCTTC.

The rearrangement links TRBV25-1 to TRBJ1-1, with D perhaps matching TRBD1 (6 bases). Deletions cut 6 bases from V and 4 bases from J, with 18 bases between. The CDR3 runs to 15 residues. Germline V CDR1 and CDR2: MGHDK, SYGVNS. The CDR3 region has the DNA TGTGCCAGCAGCCGGTCCAGGGGATTGGGCACTGAAGCTTTCTTT. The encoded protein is CASSRSRGLGTEAFF.